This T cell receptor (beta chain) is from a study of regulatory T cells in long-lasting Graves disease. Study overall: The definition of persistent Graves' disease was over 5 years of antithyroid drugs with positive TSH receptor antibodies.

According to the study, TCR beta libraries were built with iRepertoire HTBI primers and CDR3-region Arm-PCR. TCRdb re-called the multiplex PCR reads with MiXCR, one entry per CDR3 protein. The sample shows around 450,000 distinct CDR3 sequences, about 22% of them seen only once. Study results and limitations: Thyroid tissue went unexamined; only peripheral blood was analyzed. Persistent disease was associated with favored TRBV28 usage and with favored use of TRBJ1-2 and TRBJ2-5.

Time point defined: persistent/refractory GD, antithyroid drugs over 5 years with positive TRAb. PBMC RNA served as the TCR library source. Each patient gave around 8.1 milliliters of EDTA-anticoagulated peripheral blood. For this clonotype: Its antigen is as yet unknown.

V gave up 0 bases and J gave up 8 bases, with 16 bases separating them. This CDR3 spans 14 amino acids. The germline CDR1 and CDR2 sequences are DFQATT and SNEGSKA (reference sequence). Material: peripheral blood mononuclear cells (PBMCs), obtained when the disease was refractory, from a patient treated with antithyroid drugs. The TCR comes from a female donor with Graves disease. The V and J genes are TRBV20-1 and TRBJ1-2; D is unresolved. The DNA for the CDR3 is TGCAGTGCTAGAGATGACGGGTACCCTGCAGGCTACACCTTC. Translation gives CSARDDGYPAGYTF.